This TCR beta chain originates from a study of cytomegalovirus exposure and HLA in healthy donors. Study-wide results and caveats: Immune exposure information comprised only CMV serostatus.

This PCR relied on a set of 60 Vbeta primers and 13 Jbeta primers. How the authors handled the data: A follow-up analysis tallied 60 million to 85 million unique TCR beta chains, about 11 million shared. Assay used: immunoSEQ multiplex PCR; TCRdb lists only in-frame clones, some missing. V and J calls and clone size are given by that table; D and trimming were obtained from the DNA. Of 130,000 to 150,000 clones listed, 60% to 85% are singletons. The CDR3 is 15 residues long. Germline assignment: CDR1 SGHTA and CDR2 FQGNSA. Regarding this clone: The antigen is unknown.

Sequencing was carried out using PBMCs. The chain couples TRBV7-2 to TRBJ2-5; TRBD1 is a possible D gene (5 bases). The J call is uncertain, as TRBJ2-7 better fits the DNA end. The TCR sequence derives from a man younger than 35 in good health and CMV-seronegative. The chain's CDR3 is CASSRDSLRSYEQYF. The CDR3, as DNA: TGTGCCAGCAGCAGAGACAGCCTTCGCTCCTACGAGCAGTACTTC.